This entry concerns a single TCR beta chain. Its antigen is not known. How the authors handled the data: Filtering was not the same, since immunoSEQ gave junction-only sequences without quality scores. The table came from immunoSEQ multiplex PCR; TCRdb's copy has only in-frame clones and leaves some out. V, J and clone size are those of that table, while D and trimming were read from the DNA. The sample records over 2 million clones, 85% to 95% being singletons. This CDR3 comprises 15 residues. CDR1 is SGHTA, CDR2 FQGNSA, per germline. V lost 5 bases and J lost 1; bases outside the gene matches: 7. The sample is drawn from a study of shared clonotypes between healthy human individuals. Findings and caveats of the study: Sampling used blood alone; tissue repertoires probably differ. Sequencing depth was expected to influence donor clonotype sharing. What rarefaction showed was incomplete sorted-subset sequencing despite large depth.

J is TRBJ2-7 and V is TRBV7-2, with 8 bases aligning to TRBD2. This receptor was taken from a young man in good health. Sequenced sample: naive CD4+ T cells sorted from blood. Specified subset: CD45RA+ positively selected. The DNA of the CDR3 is TGTGCCAGCAGCCCACGGGGGGGATTGTCCTACGAGCAGTACTTC. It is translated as CASSPRGGLSYEQYF.